Below, one T cell receptor (beta chain) is given with its context. Its antigen is unknown. The sample originates from a study of CD8 T cells in ankylosing spondylitis. Making the TCR beta libraries involved quantitative 5'-RACE with molecular barcodes. One entry per CDR3 protein results from TCRdb running MiXCR on the 5' RACE reads. The top ten hold 4% to 5.5% of the sample, which has roughly 240,000 distinct CDR3 sequences, under 35% seen once. General study findings and limits: Among TCR beta sequences, a motif of 7 to 9 highly homologous variants appeared characteristic of ankylosing spondylitis blood. Past research had described some motif variants in reactive arthritis synovial fluid and blood.

Trimming removed 1 base from V and 0 bases from J, with 3 bases in between. The CDR3 has 12 amino acids. Germline V gene lookup returns CDR1 SQVTM and CDR2 ANQGSEA. The chain employs TRBV29-1 and TRBJ1-1; D gene ambiguous. This receptor was identified in a male donor with ankylosing spondylitis or in good health (not recorded which). Sequencing was performed on blood, either unsorted or a sorted T cell fraction (not recorded which). This CDR3 is CSVEGLNTEAFF. The CDR3 DNA sequence: TGCAGCGTTGAAGGCTTGAACACTGAAGCTTTCTTT.